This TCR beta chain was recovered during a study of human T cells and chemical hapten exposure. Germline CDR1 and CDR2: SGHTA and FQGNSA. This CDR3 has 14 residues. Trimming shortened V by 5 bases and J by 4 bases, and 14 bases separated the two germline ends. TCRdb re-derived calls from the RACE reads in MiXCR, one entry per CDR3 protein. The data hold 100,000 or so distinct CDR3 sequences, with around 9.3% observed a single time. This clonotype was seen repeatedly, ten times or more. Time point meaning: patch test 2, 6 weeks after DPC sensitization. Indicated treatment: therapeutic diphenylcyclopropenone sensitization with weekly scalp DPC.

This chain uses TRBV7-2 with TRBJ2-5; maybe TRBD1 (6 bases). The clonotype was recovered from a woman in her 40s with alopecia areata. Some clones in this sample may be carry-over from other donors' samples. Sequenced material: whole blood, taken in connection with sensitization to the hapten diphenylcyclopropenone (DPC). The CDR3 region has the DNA TGTGCCAGCAGCCCACAGGGTTTGCGAGAGACCCAGTACTTC. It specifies CASSPQGLRETQYF.